The clone carrying this T cell receptor beta chain was counted between two and nine times. What it recognizes is unknown. Germline lookup yields CDR1 MNHEY and CDR2 SMNVEV (reference sequence). The CDR3 spans 16 residues. V was shortened by 2 bases and J by 1 base, with 15 bases between the two germline ends. Authors' processing steps: Because ImmunoSEQ provided only junction sequences with no quality scores, the filtering differed. Clones were read by immunoSEQ multiplex PCR, and TCRdb kept only the in-frame ones, dropping some. D and trimming were read from the DNA, whereas the V and J calls and clone size are those reported in that table. Of about 480,000 clones in the sample, roughly 85% are singletons; the top ten hold around 13%. The data are from a study of shared clonotypes between healthy human individuals. Study-level results: How much donors shared clonotypes was expected to be affected by sequencing depth.

The J gene is TRBJ2-7, the V gene TRBV27, with D tentatively TRBD2 (6 bases). The TCR comes from a woman aged 35 to 49 in good health. Some clones in this sample may be carry-over from other donors' samples. Sequencing was carried out using PBMCs. The CDR3: CASSLGPPGGSYEQYF. The CDR3 DNA reads TGTGCCAGCAGTTTAGGGCCCCCCGGGGGTTCCTACGAGCAGTACTTC.